Listed here are 13 T cell receptor beta chains from one sample, sequenced in a study of T cells in Graves' hyperthyroidism and ophthalmopathy. RNA transcripts yielded amplified TCR beta CDR3 regions. RT-PCR in the first round (using the HTBI primer set) targeted the TCR CDR3. In TCRdb, the multiplex PCR reads were re-called with MiXCR into one record per CDR3 protein. The sample lists hundreds of thousands of distinct CDR3 sequences, 35% to 40% seen once, with 8.9% in the top ten. Specimen: blood. These TCRs come from a man younger than 35 with Graves' hyperthyroidism.

This clonotype was seen many times. This chain links TRBV2 with TRBJ2-5, with TRBD2 matching over 10 bases. The V gene's germline CDR1 is SNHLY and CDR2 FYNNEI. With 1 base clipped from V and 4 bases from J, the junction kept 3 bases outside the gene matches. The CDR3 runs 15 residues. The CDR3 DNA is TGTGCCAGCAGTGAAGGGGCTAGCGGGGGAGAGACCCAGTACTTC. Its protein product is CASSEGASGGETQYF. Full variable domain (remainder filled in from reference TRBV2 and TRBJ2-5): EPEVTQTPSHQVTQMGQEVILRCVPISNHLYFYWYRQILGQKVEFLVSFYNNEISEKSEIFDDQFSVERPDGSNFTLKIRSTKLEDSAMYFCASSEGASGGETQYFGPGTRLLVL.

This sequence joins TRBV5-6 and TRBJ1-2; 9 positions match TRBD1. CDR3 size: 14 residues. The J segment lost 8 bases and the V segment lost 4 bases, leaving 9 bases of the junction unmatched. Germline V CDR1 and CDR2: SGHDT, YYEEEE. CDR3 in DNA: TGTGCCAGCAGCCCGGGGACAGGGCTTTTCGGCTACACCTTC. This encodes CASSPGTGLFGYTF.

This clonotype was counted many times. This chain uses TRBV15 with TRBJ2-5; D is unclear. Trimming shortened V by 1 base and J by 9 bases, and 12 bases separated the two germline ends. Germline CDR1 LNHNV, CDR2 YYDKDF (reference sequence). CDR3 length: 13 residues. As DNA, the CDR3 is TGTGCCACCAGCAGAGCCTACCCTGGAGCCCAGTACTTC. Its protein product is CATSRAYPGAQYF.

This clonotype was detected a few times. The gene calls are TRBV19 and TRBJ1-3; 7 bases are a match to TRBD1. V dropped 3 bases and J dropped 7; count of bases not matched to a gene: 21. Germline assignment: CDR1 LNHDA and CDR2 SQIVND (reference sequence). The CDR3 loop spans 19 amino acids. The CDR3 spells CASSIEYSAGTARRNTIYF. CDR3 DNA: TGTGCCAGTAGTATTGAATATTCAGCGGGGACAGCGAGGAGGAACACCATATATTTT.

This clonotype has a handful of counts. This chain uses TRBV10-3 with TRBJ2-5; D is uncertain. Germline lookup yields CDR1 ENHRY and CDR2 SYGVKD. V was pared by 4 bases and J by 1 base, with 10 bases between. This CDR3 is built from 14 residues. The CDR3 loop is CAISGAPGQETQYF. CDR3 sequence (DNA): TGTGCCATCAGTGGGGCCCCGGGCCAAGAGACCCAGTACTTC.

The gene calls are TRBV7-8 and TRBJ2-5, with D perhaps assigned TRBD1 or TRBD2 (5 bases each). The CDR3 totals 18 residues. Trimming left V 5 bases short and J 1 base short, with 23 bases between. Germline CDR1 reads SGHVS; CDR2 reads FQNEAQ. This chain's CDR3 is CASSLWNGARGPQETQYF. CDR3 nucleotide sequence: TGTGCCAGCAGCCTTTGGAACGGGGCGAGGGGCCCCCAAGAGACCCAGTACTTC.

This clonotype was seen repeatedly, ten times or more. The CDR3 protein is CAIRPAGVDFRSPLHF. The DNA for the CDR3 is TGTGCCATCAGACCCGCGGGGGTGGATTTTCGTTCACCCCTCCACTTT. V usage is TRBV10-3 and J usage is TRBJ1-6, with D possibly matching TRBD1 (5 bases). V gave up 6 bases and J gave up 9 bases, with 21 bases separating them. The CDR3 sequence is 16 residues long. CDR1 is ENHRY, CDR2 SYGVKD, per germline.

The chain has TRBV10-2 and TRBJ1-1, with D uncertain. Looked up from germline, CDR1 is WSHSY and CDR2 is SAAADI. V was cut by 8 bases and J by 2 bases, with 15 bases left in between. The CDR3 is 14 amino acids. In nucleotides, the CDR3 is TGCGCCAGCGTCCTGGACCCTCCTAACACTGAAGCTTTCTTT. This translates into CASVLDPPNTEAFF.

This clonotype has a count of ten or more. The V gene is TRBV10-3, the J gene TRBJ1-1; D ambiguous. Germline CDR1 reads ENHRY; CDR2 reads SYGVKD. V was shortened by 8 bases and J by 1 base, with 8 bases between the two germline ends. This CDR3 region has 12 residues. The CDR3 reads CAIDDTNTEAFF. The CDR3 region has the DNA TGTGCCATCGACGACACGAACACTGAAGCTTTCTTT.

This clonotype occurred many times. This chain joins TRBV6-6 and TRBJ2-7; D unresolved. The germline V gene encodes CDR1 MNHNY and CDR2 SVGAGI (reference sequence). V lost 8 bases, J lost 1 base, and 12 bases lay in between. This CDR3 contains 13 residues. Here the CDR3 reads CASAPAESYEQYF. In DNA form, the CDR3 reads TGTGCCAGCGCCCCGGCAGAATCCTACGAGCAGTACTTC.

J is TRBJ1-4 and V is TRBV5-1; perhaps TRBD1 as D (6 bases). Germline CDR1 reads SGHRS; CDR2 reads YFSETQ. The CDR3 loop spans 15 amino acids. V was clipped by 4 bases and J by 5 bases, with 15 bases between them. The CDR3 spells CASSISGQGNEKLFF. The CDR3 coding sequence is TGCGCCAGCAGCATCTCAGGGCAGGGGAATGAAAAACTGTTTTTT.

This chain joins TRBV20-1 and TRBJ2-6; D is undetermined. The CDR3 loop spans 15 amino acids. CDR1 and CDR2 from the germline V gene are DFQATT and SNEGSKA (reference sequence). The V end lost 6 bases, the J end lost 0 bases, and 12 bases lay between the germline ends. Here the CDR3 DNA reads TGCAGTGCCAGTAGTAAGGACTCTGGGGCCAACGTCCTGACTTTC. It encodes CSASSKDSGANVLTF.

This clonotype was recorded many times. This chain joins TRBV13 and TRBJ1-5; no reliable D call. The V end was cut by 0 bases, the J end by 5 bases, with 8 bases between. Germline V CDR1 and CDR2: PRHDT, FYEKMQ (reference sequence). The CDR3 spans 14 residues. DNA for the CDR3: TGTGCCAGCAGCTTAGGAGACAAACATCAGCCCCAGCATTTT. Amino acid sequence: CASSLGDKHQPQHF.